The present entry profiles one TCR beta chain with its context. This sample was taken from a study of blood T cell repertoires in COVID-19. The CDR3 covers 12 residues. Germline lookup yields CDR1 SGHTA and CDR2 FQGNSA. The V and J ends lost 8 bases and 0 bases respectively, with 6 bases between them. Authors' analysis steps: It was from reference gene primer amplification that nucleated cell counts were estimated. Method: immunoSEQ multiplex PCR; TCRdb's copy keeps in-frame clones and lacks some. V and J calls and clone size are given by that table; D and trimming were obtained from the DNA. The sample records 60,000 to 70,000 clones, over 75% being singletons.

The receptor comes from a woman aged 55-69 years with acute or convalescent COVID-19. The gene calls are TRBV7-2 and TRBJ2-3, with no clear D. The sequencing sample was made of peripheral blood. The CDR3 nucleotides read TGTGCCAGCGGAGCTAGCACAGATACGCAGTATTTT. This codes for CASGASTDTQYF.